The 32 T cell receptor beta chains given below trace back to one sample, sequenced in a study of a mutant IDH1 vaccine in newly diagnosed glioma. These TCRs are of unknown antigen specificity. Time point specified: week 5, during vaccination. Each vaccine dose was 300 ug of mutant IDH1 20-mer peptide, with topical imiquimod. Repertoires were generated with immunoSEQ multiplex PCR, while TCRdb's copy carries only in-frame clones and drops some. The data hold more than 25,000 clones, with approximately 80% observed a single time. The sequenced sample was PBMCs, obtained from a glioma patient whose treatment included an IDH1 peptide vaccine. These receptor sequences come from a man in his forties with glioma.

The V and J genes are TRBV5-5 and TRBJ2-3; D is uncertain. Germline V gene sequence: CDR1 SGHKS, CDR2 YYEKEE (reference sequence). V was pared by 3 bases and J by 2 bases, with 10 bases between. The CDR3 length is 14 residues. The CDR3 region is CASSWATFTDTQYF. In DNA, the CDR3 is TGTGCCAGCAGCTGGGCGACTTTCACAGATACGCAGTATTTT.

The rearrangement links TRBV4-3 to TRBJ2-5; no firm D call. Germline V gives CDR1 LGHNA, CDR2 YSLEER. The germline V and J ends were trimmed by 0 bases and 4 bases, with 9 bases remaining between them. The CDR3 is made up of 14 amino acids. The CDR3 DNA reads as TGCGCCAGCAGCCAAGATCAACAATCAGAGACCCAGTACTTC. Translating it yields CASSQDQQSETQYF.

This clone appeared a few times. V gene TRBV6-6 combines with J gene TRBJ2-2; 7 nucleotides match TRBD2. Germline V CDR1 and CDR2: MNHNY, SVGAGI (reference sequence). V lost 2 bases, J lost 3 bases, and 6 bases stayed unmatched. There are 16 residues in the CDR3. Written as DNA, the CDR3 is TGTGCCAGCAGTTACGAGGCGGGAGCGGACACCGGGGAGCTGTTTTTT. It yields the protein CASSYEAGADTGELFF.

This clone is a singleton in its sample. The chain links TRBV5-6 to TRBJ2-7; no reliable D call. V was shortened by 1 base and J by 2 bases, with 13 bases between the two germline ends. The CDR3 is made up of 15 amino acids. Germline CDR1 is SGHDT and CDR2 is YYEEEE. The CDR3 nucleotides read TGTGCCAGCAGCTTGAATCCAGCTGGGACCTACGAGCAGTACGTC. This translates into CASSLNPAGTYEQYV.

In nucleotides, the CDR3 is TGTGCCAGTAGTATAGGACAGGGCCAGCCCCAGCATTTT. It is translated as CASSIGQGQPQHF. The chain has TRBV19 and TRBJ1-5; 7 positions agree with TRBD1. This CDR3 comprises 13 residues. Unmatched junction bases numbered 1, after V lost 1 base and J lost 7 bases. Germline CDR1 is LNHDA and CDR2 is SQIVND (reference sequence).

This clone was seen a few times. The V and J genes are TRBV19 and TRBJ1-5; 11 bases align to TRBD1. J gave up 5 bases and V 3 bases, and 6 bases lay outside the gene matches. The germline V gene encodes CDR1 LNHDA and CDR2 SQIVND (reference sequence). The CDR3 runs to 16 residues. CDR3 DNA sequence: TGTGCCAGTAGTATGGCTGGGACAGGGGGGGATCAGCCCCAGCATTTT. This gives the protein CASSMAGTGGDQPQHF. Using reference TRBV19 and TRBJ1-5 for the parts outside the CDR3, the full variable domain is DGGITQSPKYLFRKEGQNVTLSCEQNLNHDAMYWYRQDPGQGLRLIYYSQIVNDFQKGDIAEGYSVSREKKESFPLTVTSAQKNPTAFYLCASSMAGTGGDQPQHFGDGTRLSIL.

This chain connects TRBV7-2 to TRBJ1-5, with D perhaps TRBD1 (5 bases). The CDR3 is 14 amino acids. Trimming shortened V by 3 bases and J by 6 bases, and 12 bases separated the two germline ends. CDR1 is SGHTA and CDR2 is FQGNSA in the germline V gene. CDR3 loop: CASSLTAHAQPQHF. CDR3 coding DNA: TGTGCCAGCAGCTTGACAGCTCACGCTCAGCCCCAGCATTTT. Looking up the rest from reference TRBV7-2 and TRBJ1-5 gives the full variable domain: GAGVSQSPSNKVTEKGKDVELRCDPISGHTALYWYRQSLGQGLEFLIYFQGNSAPDKSGLPSDRFSAERTGGSVSTLTIQRTQQEDSAVYLCASSLTAHAQPQHFGDGTRLSIL.

This rearrangement joins TRBV5-1 to TRBJ1-2; no reliable D call. Trimming took 2 bases from V and 4 from J, leaving 9 bases between them. CDR1 is SGHRS and CDR2 is YFSETQ in the germline V gene. The CDR3 is made up of 13 amino acids. The chain's CDR3 is CASSFEGTYGYTF. As DNA, the CDR3 is TGCGCCAGCAGCTTCGAGGGAACCTATGGCTACACCTTC.

This chain uses TRBV7-8 with TRBJ2-7, with D possibly TRBD1 on 5 matching bases. Trimming left V 1 base short and J 2 bases short, with 9 bases between. Germline values: CDR1 SGHVS, CDR2 FQNEAQ. The CDR3 covers 14 residues. CDR3 loop: CASSLVQGPYEQYF. The CDR3, as DNA: TGTGCCAGCAGCTTAGTCCAGGGCCCCTACGAGCAGTACTTC.

The genes are TRBV6-5 and TRBJ1-2; tentative D call: TRBD1 (5 bases). Trimming pared 6 bases from V and 3 bases from J, leaving 11 bases between. The CDR3 runs 13 residues. Germline V gene lookup returns CDR1 MNHEY and CDR2 SVGAGI. CDR3: CASRGQGDYGYTF. The CDR3 DNA reads as TGTGCCAGCAGGGGCCAGGGCGACTATGGCTACACCTTC.

The chain is built from TRBV27 and TRBJ2-3; possibly TRBD2 for D (5 bases). The CDR3 consists of 14 residues. The germline V gene encodes CDR1 MNHEY and CDR2 SMNVEV (reference sequence). The V and J ends lost 4 bases and 5 bases respectively, with 13 bases between them. The CDR3 loop is CASSSGLGRDTQYF. The CDR3 DNA reads TGTGCCAGCAGTTCCGGACTGGGGAGAGATACGCAGTATTTT.

In its sample, this clone was seen once. The gene calls are TRBV30 and TRBJ1-6; D not certain. The CDR3 is made up of 12 amino acids. The germline V and J ends were trimmed by 7 bases and 7 bases, with 11 bases remaining between them. CDR1 GTSNPN and CDR2 SVGIG come from the germline V gene (reference sequence). The CDR3 region has the DNA TGTGCCTCGACAAGAGCAAATTCACCCCTCCACTTT. This encodes CASTRANSPLHF.

This clone was counted only a few times. This rearrangement joins TRBV5-1 to TRBJ2-2; TRBD2 aligns across 11 bases. With 3 bases clipped from V and 4 bases from J, the junction kept 5 bases outside the gene matches. Germline V lookup: CDR1 SGHRS, CDR2 YFSETQ. CDR3 length: 16 amino acids. The CDR3, as DNA: TGCGCCAGCAGCTCCCGACTAGCGGGAAGCACCGGGGAGCTGTTTTTT. Encoded protein: CASSSRLAGSTGELFF.

This chain joins TRBV28 and TRBJ2-1; 7 nucleotides agree with TRBD1. Per the germline V gene, CDR1 is MDHEN and CDR2 is SYDVKM. V lost 3 bases, J lost 4 bases, and 6 bases stayed unmatched. CDR3 length equals 15 residues. DNA for the CDR3: TGTGCCAGCAGTTTCCCGGGACAGAGATACAATGAGCAGTTCTTC. Encoded protein: CASSFPGQRYNEQFF.

This chain uses TRBV13 with TRBJ1-2; a possible D gene is TRBD1 (6 bases). Germline V gene sequence: CDR1 PRHDT, CDR2 FYEKMQ (reference sequence). The CDR3 is made up of 14 amino acids. V was pared by 5 bases and J by 7 bases, with 17 bases between. CDR3 in amino acids: CASSTTQGGTGYTF. The CDR3 coding sequence is TGTGCCAGCAGCACAACCCAAGGGGGTACTGGCTACACCTTC.

V gene TRBV15 combines with J gene TRBJ2-2, with no clear D. Trimming took 3 bases from V and 8 from J, leaving 7 bases between them. Germline V gene sequence: CDR1 LNHNV, CDR2 YYDKDF (reference sequence). The CDR3 covers 12 residues. CDR3: CATSRDVGELFF. CDR3 DNA sequence: TGTGCCACCAGCAGGGACGTGGGGGAGCTGTTTTTT.

The chain joins TRBV10-1 to TRBJ2-7; the match to TRBD1 covers 7 bases. Looked up from germline, CDR1 is WNHNN and CDR2 is SYGVQD (reference sequence). The trim removed 0 bases at V and 3 bases at J, leaving 14 bases unmatched. This CDR3 is 18 amino acids long. CDR3 in amino acids: CASSESWGDRAFCYEQYV. The CDR3 coding sequence is TGCGCCAGCAGTGAGTCCTGGGGAGACAGGGCCTTCTGCTACGAGCAGTACGTC.

This sequence joins TRBV7-9 and TRBJ2-7; weak D call: TRBD1 (6 bases). The germline gives CDR1 SEHNR, CDR2 FQNEAQ (reference sequence). Trimming took 6 bases from V and 2 from J, leaving 8 bases between them. The CDR3 contains 12 residues. The CDR3 nucleotides read TGTGCCAGCAGAGGACAGACCTACGAGCAGTACGTC. Translation gives CASRGQTYEQYV.

V and J are TRBV5-5 and TRBJ1-1, with 8 nucleotides matching TRBD1. Per germline, CDR1 SGHKS and CDR2 YYEKEE (reference sequence). This CDR3 has 15 amino acids. J was trimmed by 5 bases and V by 2 bases; bases with no gene match: 8. This CDR3 reads CASSFGGQGGTEAFF. The CDR3, as DNA: TGTGCCAGCAGCTTTGGAGGACAGGGAGGGACTGAAGCTTTCTTT.

The J gene is TRBJ2-6, the V gene TRBV19; the D is unclear. The length of the CDR3 is 14 residues. The V end lost 7 bases, the J end lost 0 bases, and 7 bases lay between the germline ends. Germline V CDR1 and CDR2: LNHDA, SQIVND (reference sequence). The CDR3 DNA follows: TGTGCCAGTACAGCGAACTCTGGGGCCAACGTCCTGACTTTC. As protein: CASTANSGANVLTF.

This clone was observed a few times. The V call is TRBV5-1, the J call TRBJ1-1; D might be TRBD1 (5 bases). Trimming stripped 3 bases from V and 1 base from J, with 10 bases between. This CDR3 has 14 residues. CDR1 SGHRS and CDR2 YFSETQ come from the germline V gene. CDR3 region: CASSSEGENTEAFF. The CDR3 DNA sequence: TGCGCCAGCAGCTCGGAAGGGGAGAACACTGAAGCTTTCTTT.

The rearrangement links TRBV11-2 to TRBJ2-3; no clear D gene. Trimming stripped 5 bases from V and 5 bases from J, with 8 bases between. Germline V gene sequence: CDR1 SGHAT, CDR2 FQNNGV. CDR3 length: 12 amino acids. The CDR3 bases are TGTGCCAGCAGCCGGTGGGGAGATACGCAGTATTTT. Protein product: CASSRWGDTQYF.

V and J are TRBV5-1 and TRBJ2-7, with D possibly matching TRBD2 (5 bases). The V end was cut by 1 base, the J end by 4 bases, with 15 bases between. Per the germline V gene, CDR1 is SGHRS and CDR2 is YFSETQ. This CDR3 comprises 15 residues. CDR3 region: CASSLTGGPQYEQYV. The CDR3, as DNA: TGCGCCAGCAGCTTGACGGGCGGGCCCCAGTACGAGCAGTACGTC.

V gene TRBV7-2 combines with J gene TRBJ2-1; D remains unclear. The CDR3 sequence is 15 residues long. Germline V gene data show CDR1 as SGHTA and CDR2 as FQGNSA. Trimming took 5 bases from V and 10 from J, leaving 21 bases between them. DNA of the CDR3: TGTGCCAGCAGCCGAGTCGGCGCCCCGAACGGGGAGCAGTTCTTC. This gives the protein CASSRVGAPNGEQFF.

V is TRBV7-2 and J is TRBJ1-2, with 8 bases that match TRBD1. There are 15 residues in the CDR3. J gave up 3 bases and V 3 bases, and 6 bases lay outside the gene matches. Looked up from germline, CDR1 is SGHTA and CDR2 is FQGNSA. The CDR3 bases are TGTGCCAGCAGCTTCCTGGGACAGGCCTACTATGGCTACACCTTC. Translated: CASSFLGQAYYGYTF.

The chain carries TRBV9 and TRBJ2-5; no reliable D call. Germline values: CDR1 SGDLS, CDR2 YYNGEE. The V end was cut by 4 bases, the J end by 5 bases, with 15 bases between. The CDR3 totals 14 residues. This chain's CDR3 is CASSPYLTSETQYF. The DNA for the CDR3 is TGTGCCAGCAGCCCCTACTTAACTTCGGAGACCCAGTACTTC.

This chain connects TRBV7-6 to TRBJ2-3; 13 bases are a match to TRBD2. CDR1 and CDR2 from the germline V gene are SGHVS and FNYEAQ. CDR3 length equals 17 residues. With V trimmed by 4 bases and J by 4 bases, 8 bases remained unmatched. The CDR3 reads CASSSRTSGRGSDTQYF. CDR3 nucleotide sequence: TGTGCCAGCAGCTCCAGGACTAGCGGGAGAGGGTCAGATACGCAGTATTTT.

This clone was found a few times. The chain recombines TRBV27 with TRBJ2-1; unclear D gene. Between the trimmed V and J ends, which lost 2 bases and 10 bases, there was a span of 15 bases. This CDR3 region has 14 residues. The germline gives CDR1 MNHEY, CDR2 SMNVEV (reference sequence). DNA for the CDR3: TGTGCCAGCAGTTTAAACAGCCCCCCAGGAGAGCAGTTCTTC. The encoded protein is CASSLNSPPGEQFF.

The chain couples TRBV7-8 to TRBJ1-3, with 8 bases aligning to TRBD1. Germline lookup yields CDR1 SGHVS and CDR2 FQNEAQ. The length of the CDR3 is 16 residues. The trim removed 3 bases at V and 4 bases at J, leaving 8 bases unmatched. In nucleotides, the CDR3 is TGTGCCAGCAGCTTGCTACCGGACAGGGCGGGAAACACCATATATTTT. This gives the protein CASSLLPDRAGNTIYF.

This chain connects TRBV2 to TRBJ2-7; 9 bases align to TRBD1. With V trimmed by 6 bases and J by 2 bases, 5 bases remained unmatched. Germline CDR1 is SNHLY and CDR2 is FYNNEI. This CDR3 is 14 amino acids long. As DNA, the CDR3 is TGTGCCAGCAGGGAAACAGGGGGCCCCTACGAGCAGTACGTC. It codes for CASRETGGPYEQYV.

This clone was seen more than once but under ten times. This chain joins TRBV19 and TRBJ2-1; TRBD1 matches 10 bases. The CDR3 runs 15 residues. The junction had 5 bases not matched to a gene; V was cut back by 2 bases and J by 7 bases. CDR1 is LNHDA and CDR2 is SQIVND in the germline V gene (reference sequence). The CDR3 nucleotides are TGTGCCAGTAGTATAACCCGGACAGGGGGTAATGAGCAGTTCTTC. This encodes CASSITRTGGNEQFF.

The V call is TRBV5-1, the J call TRBJ2-7; a possible D gene is TRBD2 (6 bases). The germline CDR1 and CDR2 sequences are SGHRS and YFSETQ. The CDR3 sequence is 16 residues long. V was cut by 0 bases and J by 6 bases, with 19 bases left in between. The CDR3 nucleotides read TGCGCCAGCAGCTTGGAGGGGTCGGGAGCGGTGGGCGAGCAGTACGTC. It encodes CASSLEGSGAVGEQYV.